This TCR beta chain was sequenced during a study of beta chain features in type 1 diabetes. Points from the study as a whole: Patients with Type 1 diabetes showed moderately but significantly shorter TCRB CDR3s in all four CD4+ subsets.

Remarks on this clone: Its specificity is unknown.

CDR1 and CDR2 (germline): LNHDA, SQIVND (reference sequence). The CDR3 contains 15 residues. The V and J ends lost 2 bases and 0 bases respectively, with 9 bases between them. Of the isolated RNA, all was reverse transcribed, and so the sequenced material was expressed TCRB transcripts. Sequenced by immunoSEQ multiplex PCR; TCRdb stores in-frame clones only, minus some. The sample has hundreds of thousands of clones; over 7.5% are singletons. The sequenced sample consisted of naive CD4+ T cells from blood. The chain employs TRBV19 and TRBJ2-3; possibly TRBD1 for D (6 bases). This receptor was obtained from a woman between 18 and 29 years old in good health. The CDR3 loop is CASSILGTSTDTQYF. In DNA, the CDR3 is TGTGCCAGTAGTATATTAGGGACAAGCACAGATACGCAGTATTTT. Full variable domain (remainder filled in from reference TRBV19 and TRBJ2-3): DGGITQSPKYLFRKEGQNVTLSCEQNLNHDAMYWYRQDPGQGLRLIYYSQIVNDFQKGDIAEGYSVSREKKESFPLTVTSAQKNPTAFYLCASSILGTSTDTQYFGPGTRLTVL.